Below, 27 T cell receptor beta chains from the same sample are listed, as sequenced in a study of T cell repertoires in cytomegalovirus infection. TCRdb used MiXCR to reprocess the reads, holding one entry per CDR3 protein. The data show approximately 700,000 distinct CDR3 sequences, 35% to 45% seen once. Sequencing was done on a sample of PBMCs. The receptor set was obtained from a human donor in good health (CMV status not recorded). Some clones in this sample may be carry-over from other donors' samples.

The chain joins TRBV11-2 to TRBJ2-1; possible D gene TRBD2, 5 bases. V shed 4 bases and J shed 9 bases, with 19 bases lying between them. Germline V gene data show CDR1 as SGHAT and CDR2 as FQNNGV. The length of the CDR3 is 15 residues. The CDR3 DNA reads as TGTGCCAGCAGCTCGCCAACTAGGGATGTCAGTGAGCAGTTCTTC. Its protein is CASSSPTRDVSEQFF.

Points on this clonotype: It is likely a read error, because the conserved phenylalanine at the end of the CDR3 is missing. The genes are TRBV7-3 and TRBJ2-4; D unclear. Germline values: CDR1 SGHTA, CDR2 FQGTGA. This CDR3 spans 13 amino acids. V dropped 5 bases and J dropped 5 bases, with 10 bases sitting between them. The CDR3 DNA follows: TGTGCCAGCAGCCTTGGGCCCCAAAACATTCAGTACTCC. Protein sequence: CASSLGPQNIQYS.

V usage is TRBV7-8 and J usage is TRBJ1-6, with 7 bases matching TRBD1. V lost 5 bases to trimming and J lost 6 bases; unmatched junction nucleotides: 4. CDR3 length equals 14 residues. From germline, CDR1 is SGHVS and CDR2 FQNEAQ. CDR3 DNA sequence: TGTGCCAGCAGCGCCGGGACAGCTAATTCACCCCTCCACTTT. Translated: CASSAGTANSPLHF.

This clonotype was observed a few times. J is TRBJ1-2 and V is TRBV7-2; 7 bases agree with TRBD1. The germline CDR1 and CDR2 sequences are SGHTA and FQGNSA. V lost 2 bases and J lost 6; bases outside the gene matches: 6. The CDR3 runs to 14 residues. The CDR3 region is CASSLRTGRDGYTF. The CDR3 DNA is TGTGCCAGCAGCTTAAGGACAGGCCGCGATGGCTACACCTTC.

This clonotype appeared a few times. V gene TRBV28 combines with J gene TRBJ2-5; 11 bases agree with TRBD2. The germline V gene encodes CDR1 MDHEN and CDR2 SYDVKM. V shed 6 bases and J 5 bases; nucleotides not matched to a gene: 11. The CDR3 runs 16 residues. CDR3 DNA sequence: TGTGCCAGCAGCATCAGTAGCGGGGGGGCCTATGAGACCCAGTACTTC. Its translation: CASSISSGGAYETQYF.

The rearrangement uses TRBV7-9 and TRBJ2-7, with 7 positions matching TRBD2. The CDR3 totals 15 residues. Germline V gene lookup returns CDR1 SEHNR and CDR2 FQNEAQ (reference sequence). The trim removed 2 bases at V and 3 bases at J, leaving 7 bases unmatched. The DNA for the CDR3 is TGTGCCAGCAGCTTATTGGGGGGGAAATTCTACGAGCAGTACTTC. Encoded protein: CASSLLGGKFYEQYF.

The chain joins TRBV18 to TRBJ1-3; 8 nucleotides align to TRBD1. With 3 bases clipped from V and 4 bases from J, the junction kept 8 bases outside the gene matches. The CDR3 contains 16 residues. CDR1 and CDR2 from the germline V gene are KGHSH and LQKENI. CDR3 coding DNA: TGTGCCAGCTCACCCCTCGGACAGGGCAAGGGAAACACCATATATTTT. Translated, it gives CASSPLGQGKGNTIYF.

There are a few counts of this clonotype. CDR3 sequence: CASSIVAKGKLFF. The CDR3 DNA is TGTGCCAGTAGTATAGTGGCTAAAGGAAAACTGTTTTTT. The chain uses TRBV19 and TRBJ1-4; D gene uncertain. Trimming pared 1 base from V and 10 bases from J, leaving 10 bases between. Germline values: CDR1 LNHDA, CDR2 SQIVND (reference sequence). The CDR3 length is 13 residues.

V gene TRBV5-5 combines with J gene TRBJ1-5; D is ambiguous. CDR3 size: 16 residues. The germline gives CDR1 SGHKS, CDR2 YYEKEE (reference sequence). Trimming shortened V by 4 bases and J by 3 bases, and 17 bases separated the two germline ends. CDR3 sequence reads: CASSPAWGGVNQPQHF. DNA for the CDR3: TGTGCCAGCAGCCCTGCGTGGGGTGGTGTCAATCAGCCCCAGCATTTT.

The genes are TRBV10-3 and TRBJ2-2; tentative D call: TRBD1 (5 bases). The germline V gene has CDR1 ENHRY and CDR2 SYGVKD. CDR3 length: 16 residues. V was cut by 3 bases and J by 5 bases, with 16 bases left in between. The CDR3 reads CAISDLVSGNTGELFF. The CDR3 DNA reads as TGTGCCATCAGTGACCTCGTCTCAGGGAATACCGGGGAGCTGTTTTTT.

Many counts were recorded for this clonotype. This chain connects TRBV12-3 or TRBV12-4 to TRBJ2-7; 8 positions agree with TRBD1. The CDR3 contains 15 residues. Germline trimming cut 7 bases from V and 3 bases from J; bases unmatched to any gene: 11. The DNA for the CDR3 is TGTGCCAGCAACGCCGGGACAGGATCTCTCTACGAGCAGTACTTC. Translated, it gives CASNAGTGSLYEQYF.

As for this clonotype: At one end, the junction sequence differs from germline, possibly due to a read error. CDR3 residues: CASSLVHGTYEPYF. In DNA form, the CDR3 reads TGTGCCAGCAGCTTAGTCCACGGAACCTACGAGCCGTACTTC. The chain uses TRBV11-2 and TRBJ2-7, with D unresolved. This CDR3 comprises 14 residues. CDR1 is SGHAT, CDR2 FQNNGV, per germline. Supplemented by reference TRBV11-2 and TRBJ2-7, the full variable domain reads EAGVAQSPRYKIIEKRQSVAFWCNPISGHATLYWYQQILGQGPKLLIQFQNNGVVDDSQLPKDRFSAERLKGVDSTLKIQPAKLEDSAVYLCASSLVHGTYEPYFGPGTRLTVT.

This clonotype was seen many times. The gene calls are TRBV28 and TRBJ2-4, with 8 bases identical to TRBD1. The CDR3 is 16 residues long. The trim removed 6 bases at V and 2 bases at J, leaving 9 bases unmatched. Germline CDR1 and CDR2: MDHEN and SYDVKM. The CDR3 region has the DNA TGTGCCAGCAGCAGACAGGGGAGAGGATCCAAAAACATTCAGTACTTC. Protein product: CASSRQGRGSKNIQYF. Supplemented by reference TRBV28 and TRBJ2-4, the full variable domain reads DVKVTQSSRYLVKRTGEKVFLECVQDMDHENMFWYRQDPGLGLRLIYFSYDVKMKEKGDIPEGYSVSREKKERFSLILESASTNQTSMYLCASSRQGRGSKNIQYFGAGTRLSVL.

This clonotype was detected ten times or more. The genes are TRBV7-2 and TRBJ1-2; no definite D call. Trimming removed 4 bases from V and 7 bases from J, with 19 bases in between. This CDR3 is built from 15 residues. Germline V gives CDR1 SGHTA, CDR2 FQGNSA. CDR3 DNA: TGTGCCAGCAGCTCACCAGTGGGCAGATCGAGTGGCTACACCTTC. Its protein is CASSSPVGRSSGYTF.

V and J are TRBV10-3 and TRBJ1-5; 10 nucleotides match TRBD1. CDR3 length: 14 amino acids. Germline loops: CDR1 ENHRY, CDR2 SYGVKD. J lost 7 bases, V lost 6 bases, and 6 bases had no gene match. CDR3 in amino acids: CAIRGTGAGQPQHF. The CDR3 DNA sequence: TGTGCCATCAGGGGGACAGGGGCCGGGCAGCCCCAGCATTTT.

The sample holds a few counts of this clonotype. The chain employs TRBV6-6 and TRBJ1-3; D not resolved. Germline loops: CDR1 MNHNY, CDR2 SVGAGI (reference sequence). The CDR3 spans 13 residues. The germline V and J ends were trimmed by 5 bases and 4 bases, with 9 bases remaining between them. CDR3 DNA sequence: TGTGCCAGCAGTCTAATTTTCGGAAACACCATATATTTT. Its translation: CASSLIFGNTIYF.

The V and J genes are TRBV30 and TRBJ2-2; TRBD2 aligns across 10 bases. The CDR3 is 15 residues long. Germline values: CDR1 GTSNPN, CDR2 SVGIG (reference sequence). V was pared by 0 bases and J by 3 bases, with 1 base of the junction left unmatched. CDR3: CAWSVAGGDTGELFF. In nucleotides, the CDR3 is TGTGCCTGGAGTGTAGCGGGGGGGGACACCGGGGAGCTGTTTTTT.

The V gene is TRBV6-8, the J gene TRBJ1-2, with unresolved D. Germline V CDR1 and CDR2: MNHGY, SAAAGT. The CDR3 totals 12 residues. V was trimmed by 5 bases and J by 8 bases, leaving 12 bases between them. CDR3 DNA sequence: TGTGCCAGCAGTAAAACGCGCGGCGGCTACACCTTC. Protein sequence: CASSKTRGGYTF.

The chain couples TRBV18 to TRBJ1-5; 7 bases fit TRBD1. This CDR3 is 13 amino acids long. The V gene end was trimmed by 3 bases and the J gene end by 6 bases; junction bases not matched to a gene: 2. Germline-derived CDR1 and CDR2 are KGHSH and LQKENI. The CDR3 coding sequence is TGTGCCAGCTCACCTGGACAGGTTCAGCCCCAGCATTTT. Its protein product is CASSPGQVQPQHF.

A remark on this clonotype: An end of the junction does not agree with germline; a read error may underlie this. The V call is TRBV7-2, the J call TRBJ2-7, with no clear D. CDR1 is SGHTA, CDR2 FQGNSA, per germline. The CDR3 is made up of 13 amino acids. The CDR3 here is CARSHEPSYEKYF. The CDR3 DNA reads TGTGCCAGAAGCCACGAACCCTCCTACGAGAAGTACTTC.

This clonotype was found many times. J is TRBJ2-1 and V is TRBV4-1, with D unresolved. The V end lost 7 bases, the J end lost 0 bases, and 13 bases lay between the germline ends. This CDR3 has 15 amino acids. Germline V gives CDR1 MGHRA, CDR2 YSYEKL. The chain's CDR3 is CASNPALTSYNEQFF. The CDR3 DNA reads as TGCGCCAGCAACCCCGCCCTAACCTCCTACAATGAGCAGTTCTTC.

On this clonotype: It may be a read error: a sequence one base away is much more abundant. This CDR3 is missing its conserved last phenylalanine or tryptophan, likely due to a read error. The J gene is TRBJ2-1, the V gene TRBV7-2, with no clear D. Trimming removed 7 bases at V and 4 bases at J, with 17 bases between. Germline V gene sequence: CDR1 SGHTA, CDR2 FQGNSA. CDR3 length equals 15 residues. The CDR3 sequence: CASNAVPSGYNEQFL. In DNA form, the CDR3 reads TGTGCCAGCAACGCGGTGCCGTCAGGTTACAATGAGCAGTTCTTA.

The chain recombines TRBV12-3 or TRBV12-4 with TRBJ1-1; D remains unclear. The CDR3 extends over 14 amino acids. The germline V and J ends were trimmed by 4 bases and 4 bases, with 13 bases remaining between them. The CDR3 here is CASSYPDRGTEAFF. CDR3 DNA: TGTGCCAGCAGTTACCCTGACCGAGGCACTGAAGCTTTCTTT.

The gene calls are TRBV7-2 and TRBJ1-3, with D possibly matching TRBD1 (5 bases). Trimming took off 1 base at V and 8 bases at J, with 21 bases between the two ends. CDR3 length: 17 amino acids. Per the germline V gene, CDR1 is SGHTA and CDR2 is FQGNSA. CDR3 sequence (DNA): TGTGCCAGCAGCTTAGAAAGGGCCGGGGCCCCCGGGGACACCATATATTTT. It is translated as CASSLERAGAPGDTIYF.

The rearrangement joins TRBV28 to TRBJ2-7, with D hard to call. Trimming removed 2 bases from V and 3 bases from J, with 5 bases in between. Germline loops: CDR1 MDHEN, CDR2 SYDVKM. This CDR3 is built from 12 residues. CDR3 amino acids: CASSLRFYEQYF. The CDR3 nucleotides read TGTGCCAGCAGTTTACGGTTCTACGAGCAGTACTTC.

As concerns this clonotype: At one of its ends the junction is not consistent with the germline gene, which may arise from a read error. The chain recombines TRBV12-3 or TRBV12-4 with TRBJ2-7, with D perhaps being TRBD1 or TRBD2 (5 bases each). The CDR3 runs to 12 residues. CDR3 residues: CASSLGWDPGQF. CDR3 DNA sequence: TGTGCCAGCAGTTTAGGGTGGGACCCCGGACAATTC.

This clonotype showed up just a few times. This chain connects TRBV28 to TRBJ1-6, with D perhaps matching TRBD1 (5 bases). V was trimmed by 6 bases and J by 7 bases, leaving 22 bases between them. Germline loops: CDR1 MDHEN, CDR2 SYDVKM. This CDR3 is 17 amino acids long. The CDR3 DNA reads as TGTGCCAGCAGCGCGCAGCGGGGGGTATCTAAAAATTCACCCCTCCACTTT. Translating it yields CASSAQRGVSKNSPLHF.